The source of this T cell receptor beta chain is a study of T cell responses to AZD1222 COVID-19 vaccine. The study, taken as a whole, reports: Spike-wide vaccine-associated CD4 TCRs dominated at 160-218 and 743-854. Mostly white British, mostly female donors; authors suggested clonal diversity may be underestimated. No repertoire was sampled before or during the peak T cell response, only after it.

Germline CDR1 is SGHRS and CDR2 is YFSETQ. This CDR3 comprises 13 residues. Deletions cut 0 bases from V and 6 bases from J, with 9 bases between. On this clone itself: Its antigen is as yet unknown.

Assay used: immunoSEQ multiplex PCR; TCRdb lists only in-frame clones, some missing. This table has about 140,000 clones, around 92% appearing once. This material consisted of peripheral blood, taken after recovery from COVID-19. J is TRBJ1-2 and V is TRBV5-1; unclear D gene. The receptor was derived from an adult who had recovered from COVID-19. CDR3 residues: CASSLVWADGYTF. The CDR3 DNA is TGCGCCAGCAGCTTGGTCTGGGCGGATGGCTACACCTTC.